The sequence of this T cell receptor (beta chain) was determined in a study of cytomegalovirus exposure and HLA in healthy donors. The donors were members of the validation cohort comprising over 90 subjects, separate from the approximately 630-subject first cohort. Remarks on this clone: The antigen remains unidentified. Its ends do not fully match the called genes, so a read error is possible.

The assay was immunoSEQ multiplex PCR, and TCRdb's table has in-frame clones only and misses some. The table lists some 180,000 clones, about 81% of them singletons. The CDR3 covers 14 residues. Germline V gene data show CDR1 as SEHNR and CDR2 as FQNEAQ (reference sequence). General observations from the study: The finding came from a later analysis; first-cohort TCR clusters tended to co-occur in the 110 or so validation repertoires. In vitro, three CMV-associated chains proved specific for CMV antigens. Cytomegalovirus-associated TCR beta chains were listed, numbering roughly 150.

V and J are TRBV7-9 and TRBJ1-4, with a weak D call TRBD1 (6 bases). The TCR was taken from a woman aged 30 to 39 in good health and CMV-seronegative. Input material: PBMCs. CDR3 in DNA: TGTGCCAGCAGCTCCGCGGGGGCTAAAGAAAAACTGTTTTTT. Residues: CASSSAGAKEKLFF. Based on the CDR3 plus reference TRBV7-9 and TRBJ1-4, the full variable domain is DTGVSQNPRHKITKRGQNVTFRCDPISEHNRLYWYRQTLGQGPEFLTYFQNEAQLEKSRLLSDRFSAERPKGSFSTLEIQRTEQGDSAMYLCASSSAGAKEKLFFGSGTQLSVL.